This T cell receptor beta chain was observed in a study of T cell responses to AZD1222 COVID-19 vaccine. Measured with immunoSEQ multiplex PCR; TCRdb has only the in-frame clones, and not every one. The sample consists of around 130,000 clones, over 85% of them appearing once. A remark on this clone: The antigen remains unidentified.

Points from the study as a whole: The study found vaccine-associated CD4 TCRs spanning spike, dominant at 160-218 and 743-854.

Germline lookup yields CDR1 SGHNT and CDR2 YYREEE (reference sequence). The CDR3 is 14 amino acids. V lost 4 bases, J lost 11 bases, and 6 bases stayed unmatched. This TCR derives from an adult in good health. Sequencing was performed on peripheral blood, taken on day 0 of AZD1222 vaccination. V gene TRBV5-4 combines with J gene TRBJ2-3; the match to TRBD2 covers 14 bases. The CDR3 protein is CASSPGTSGRRQYF. The CDR3 DNA sequence: TGTGCCAGCAGCCCCGGGACTAGCGGGAGAAGGCAGTATTTT.